These T cell receptor beta chains were read from a single sample in a study of T cells in Graves' hyperthyroidism and ophthalmopathy. TCRdb called the multiplex PCR reads again in MiXCR, with one record for every CDR3 protein. Of about 360,000 distinct CDR3 sequences in the sample, approximately 15% are singletons; the top ten hold about 30%. The sequenced sample was blood. The receptors shown here come from a woman younger than 35 with Graves' hyperthyroidism that later progressed to Graves' ophthalmopathy. The CDR3 runs from the conserved cysteine through the conserved F or W. A D gene is named only where the DNA matches it firmly. Clone sizes are given selectively: once, few, many, or a class where the clone is expanded.

J gene: TRBJ2-1
D gene: TRBD2
V gene: TRBV2
clone size: NA
CDR3 protein: CASRAGVRQFF
CDR3 DNA: TGTGCCAGCAGGGCGGGAGTAAGACAGTTCTTC

J gene: TRBJ1-2
D gene: TRBD1
V gene: TRBV4-2
clone size: NA
CDR3 protein: CASSQATGTGKNGYTF
CDR3 DNA: TGTGCCAGCAGCCAAGCCACCGGGACAGGGAAAAATGGCTACACCTTC

J gene: TRBJ2-7
D gene: NA
V gene: TRBV5-6
clone size: few
CDR3 protein: CASSLKSGPYTYEQYF
CDR3 DNA: TGTGCCAGCAGCTTGAAATCGGGACCGTATACTTACGAGCAGTACTTC

J gene: TRBJ1-1
D gene: TRBD1
V gene: TRBV18
clone size: many
CDR3 protein: CASSQGAGDEAFF
CDR3 DNA: TGTGCCAGCTCACAGGGGGCGGGCGATGAAGCTTTCTTT

J gene: TRBJ1-1
D gene: NA
V gene: TRBV18
clone size: many
CDR3 protein: CASSPGAKGLNTEAFF
CDR3 DNA: TGTGCCAGCTCACCCGGGGCCAAGGGCTTGAACACTGAAGCTTTCTTT

J gene: TRBJ2-1
D gene: TRBD2
V gene: TRBV28
clone size: many
CDR3 protein: CASRPLAAYNEQFF
CDR3 DNA: TGTGCCAGCAGGCCACTAGCGGCCTACAATGAGCAGTTCTTC

J gene: TRBJ2-1
D gene: NA
V gene: TRBV12-5
clone size: NA
CDR3 protein: CASGWGSYNEQFF
CDR3 DNA: TGTGCTAGTGGTTGGGGGTCCTACAATGAGCAGTTCTTC

J gene: TRBJ2-7
D gene: TRBD2
V gene: TRBV2
clone size: many
CDR3 protein: CASTGGMDEQYF
CDR3 DNA: TGTGCCAGCACGGGGGGTATGGACGAGCAGTACTTC

J gene: TRBJ1-5
D gene: NA
V gene: TRBV28
clone size: many
CDR3 protein: CASSLDLSRYSNQPQHF
CDR3 DNA: TGTGCCAGCAGTTTGGACCTCAGCCGCTATAGCAATCAGCCCCAGCATTTT

J gene: TRBJ2-2
D gene: TRBD1
V gene: TRBV28
clone size: NA
CDR3 protein: CASRKEGTGGSNGELFF
CDR3 DNA: TGTGCCAGCAGAAAAGAAGGGACAGGGGGCTCAAACGGGGAGCTGTTTTTT

J gene: TRBJ2-2
D gene: NA
V gene: TRBV30
clone size: many
CDR3 protein: CAWLQVKAGTGELFF
CDR3 DNA: TGTGCCTGGTTGCAGGTCAAGGCAGGCACCGGGGAGCTGTTTTTT

J gene: TRBJ2-1
D gene: TRBD2
V gene: TRBV29-1
clone size: once
CDR3 protein: CSVRPRPRLAGGGGDEQFF
CDR3 DNA: TGCAGCGTTAGACCCCGCCCCCGACTAGCGGGAGGGGGTGGTGATGAGCAGTTCTTC

J gene: TRBJ2-7
D gene: NA
V gene: TRBV20-1
clone size: few
CDR3 protein: CSARERRANPYEQYF
CDR3 DNA: TGCAGTGCTAGAGAAAGGCGGGCAAACCCCTACGAGCAGTACTTC

J gene: TRBJ1-1
D gene: NA
V gene: TRBV27
clone size: many
CDR3 protein: CASSLGGTTEAFF
CDR3 DNA: TGTGCCAGCAGTTTAGGGGGGACAACTGAAGCTTTCTTT

J gene: TRBJ2-7
D gene: NA
V gene: TRBV7-2
clone size: few
CDR3 protein: CASSLARDGTYEQYF
CDR3 DNA: TGTGCCAGCAGCTTAGCGCGGGACGGTACCTACGAGCAGTACTTC

J gene: TRBJ2-7
D gene: TRBD1
V gene: TRBV28
clone size: NA
CDR3 protein: CASSLSYRGSYSYEQYF
CDR3 DNA: TGTGCCAGCAGTCTATCCTACAGGGGAAGTTATTCTTACGAGCAGTACTTC

J gene: TRBJ2-7
D gene: TRBD2
V gene: TRBV30
clone size: many
CDR3 protein: CAWSTSGSSYF
CDR3 DNA: TGTGCCTGGAGTACTAGCGGGAGTTCGTACTTC

J gene: TRBJ2-7
D gene: NA
V gene: TRBV9
clone size: many
CDR3 protein: CASSVGTTRHEQYF
CDR3 DNA: TGTGCCAGCAGCGTGGGGACAACCCGCCACGAGCAGTACTTC

J gene: TRBJ1-5
D gene: TRBD1
V gene: TRBV3-1
clone size: many
CDR3 protein: CARPGGAGNQPQHF
CDR3 DNA: TGTGCCAGACCAGGGGGCGCGGGCAATCAGCCCCAGCATTTT

J gene: TRBJ2-6
D gene: NA
V gene: TRBV19
clone size: NA
CDR3 protein: CASGSGGSSGANVLTF
CDR3 DNA: TGTGCCAGTGGTAGCGGAGGCTCTTCCGGGGCCAACGTCCTGACTTTC

J gene: TRBJ2-3
D gene: NA
V gene: TRBV14
clone size: many
CDR3 protein: CASSPDALTQYF
CDR3 DNA: TGTGCCAGCAGCCCGGACGCACTAACGCAGTATTTT

J gene: TRBJ2-3
D gene: NA
V gene: TRBV6-2/TRBV6-3
clone size: many
CDR3 protein: CASTPRARPHTDTQYF
CDR3 DNA: TGTGCCAGCACGCCCAGGGCGAGACCACACACAGATACGCAGTATTTT

J gene: TRBJ2-1
D gene: TRBD2
V gene: TRBV28
clone size: many
CDR3 protein: CASSLARTSGRAEQFF
CDR3 DNA: TGTGCCAGCAGTTTAGCTCGTACTAGCGGGAGAGCTGAGCAGTTCTTC

J gene: TRBJ1-1
D gene: TRBD1
V gene: TRBV20-1
clone size: many
CDR3 protein: CSASSGTGPRGAFF
CDR3 DNA: TGCAGTGCTTCCTCGGGGACAGGGCCGAGGGGAGCTTTCTTT

J gene: TRBJ2-7
D gene: TRBD1
V gene: TRBV28
clone size: many
CDR3 protein: CASSPSGQGIPYEQYF
CDR3 DNA: TGTGCCAGCAGTCCCAGTGGACAGGGGATTCCCTACGAGCAGTACTTC

J gene: TRBJ1-4
D gene: NA
V gene: TRBV7-9
clone size: NA
CDR3 protein: CASRTASNEKLFF
CDR3 DNA: TGTGCCAGCAGGACGGCCTCTAATGAAAAACTGTTTTTT

J gene: TRBJ2-7
D gene: NA
V gene: TRBV28
clone size: many
CDR3 protein: CASSPHRVSPYEQYF
CDR3 DNA: TGTGCCAGCAGTCCCCACAGGGTGTCACCCTACGAGCAGTACTTC

J gene: TRBJ2-2
D gene: NA
V gene: TRBV7-9
clone size: once
CDR3 protein: CASSPSGLAANTGELFF
CDR3 DNA: TGTGCCAGCAGCCCGTCGGGTTTAGCCGCGAACACCGGGGAGCTGTTTTTT

J gene: TRBJ1-5
D gene: NA
V gene: TRBV11-2
clone size: many
CDR3 protein: CASSLEPSTAYSNQPQHF
CDR3 DNA: TGTGCCAGCAGCTTAGAGCCTAGCACGGCTTATAGCAATCAGCCCCAGCATTTT

J gene: TRBJ2-1
D gene: TRBD2
V gene: TRBV7-2
clone size: NA
CDR3 protein: CASSLGGRPSNEQFF
CDR3 DNA: TGTGCCAGCAGCTTAGGCGGGAGACCAAGCAATGAGCAGTTCTTC

J gene: TRBJ2-1
D gene: NA
V gene: TRBV5-6
clone size: NA
CDR3 protein: CASRGMKTYNEQFF
CDR3 DNA: TGTGCCAGCAGGGGGATGAAGACCTACAATGAGCAGTTCTTC

J gene: TRBJ2-7
D gene: TRBD2
V gene: TRBV20-1
clone size: many
CDR3 protein: CSARPGGPGEQYF
CDR3 DNA: TGCAGTGCTAGGCCGGGAGGGCCGGGGGAGCAGTACTTC

J gene: TRBJ2-1
D gene: NA
V gene: TRBV11-2
clone size: many
CDR3 protein: CASSTGLGQFF
CDR3 DNA: TGTGCCAGCAGCACAGGACTTGGGCAGTTCTTC

J gene: TRBJ2-1
D gene: TRBD2
V gene: TRBV6-2/TRBV6-3
clone size: few
CDR3 protein: CASSHGWTSGSNEQFF
CDR3 DNA: TGTGCCAGCAGTCACGGGTGGACTAGCGGGAGCAATGAGCAGTTCTTC

J gene: TRBJ2-1
D gene: TRBD2
V gene: TRBV7-6
clone size: few
CDR3 protein: CASNLVASGANNEQFF
CDR3 DNA: TGTGCCAGCAACTTAGTAGCTAGCGGGGCAAACAATGAGCAGTTCTTC

J gene: TRBJ1-5
D gene: NA
V gene: TRBV28
clone size: many
CDR3 protein: CASALRTVNQPQHF
CDR3 DNA: TGTGCCAGCGCCCTGAGGACAGTCAATCAGCCCCAGCATTTT

J gene: TRBJ2-3
D gene: NA
V gene: TRBV2
clone size: many
CDR3 protein: CASSEGQSDTQYF
CDR3 DNA: TGTGCCAGCAGTGAAGGGCAGTCAGATACGCAGTATTTT

J gene: TRBJ1-5
D gene: NA
V gene: TRBV6-1
clone size: many
CDR3 protein: CASSRNSNQPQHF
CDR3 DNA: TGTGCCAGCAGTCGTAATAGCAATCAGCCCCAGCATTTT

J gene: TRBJ2-5
D gene: TRBD2
V gene: TRBV27
clone size: many
CDR3 protein: CASSFGGREETQYF
CDR3 DNA: TGTGCCAGCAGTTTCGGCGGGAGGGAAGAGACCCAGTACTTC

J gene: TRBJ2-1
D gene: TRBD1
V gene: TRBV6-5
clone size: many
CDR3 protein: CASSYSRDRAYTEQFF
CDR3 DNA: TGTGCCAGCAGTTACTCGAGGGACAGGGCCTACACTGAGCAGTTCTTC